This passage covers 20 T cell receptor beta chains from one sample sequenced in a study of blood T cell repertoires in COVID-19. Clones were sequenced by immunoSEQ multiplex PCR, and TCRdb holds only the in-frame ones, with some missing. The sample consists of 400,000 or so clones, 70% to 90% of them appearing once. The sequenced sample was peripheral blood. The receptors here all came from a woman in her thirties or forties with COVID-19, enrolled during active disease.

The rearrangement joins TRBV28 to TRBJ1-2; no clear D. The CDR3 is 12 residues long. The V gene lost 3 bases and the J gene lost 6 bases, with 8 bases spanning the gap. In germline, CDR1 is MDHEN, CDR2 SYDVKM. The CDR3 coding sequence is TGTGCCAGCAGTTTCCTGGAGAATGGCTACACCTTC. It translates to CASSFLENGYTF.

The chain is built from TRBV10-3 and TRBJ1-4, with TRBD1 identical over 7 bases. CDR1 ENHRY and CDR2 SYGVKD come from the germline V gene. Trimming cost V 6 bases and J 0 bases; bases outside gene matches: 7. CDR3 size: 16 residues. The CDR3 spells CAIRGGTGATNEKLFF. The CDR3, as DNA: TGTGCCATCAGAGGAGGAACAGGGGCAACTAATGAAAAACTGTTTTTT.

V gene TRBV16 combines with J gene TRBJ2-3; weak D call: TRBD1 (6 bases). The germline CDR1 and CDR2 sequences are KGHSY and FQNENV. The CDR3 has 14 residues. Trimming took off 5 bases at V and 2 bases at J, with 11 bases between the two ends. Written as DNA, the CDR3 is TGTGCCAGCAGCGAAACAGGGTTCACAGATACGCAGTATTTT. Protein sequence: CASSETGFTDTQYF.

V and J are TRBV19 and TRBJ2-3, with D possibly matching TRBD2 (6 bases). CDR3 length equals 19 residues. The V end was cut by 4 bases, the J end by 1 base, with 24 bases between. Germline CDR1 LNHDA, CDR2 SQIVND (reference sequence). CDR3 in amino acids: CASSKREASSLSRTDTQYF. The CDR3 DNA reads TGTGCCAGTAGTAAGAGGGAGGCGTCGAGCCTGTCGCGCACAGATACGCAGTATTTT.

CDR3 residues: CASSLIRILYGYTF. CDR3 coding DNA: TGTGCCAGCAGCTTGATCAGGATTCTCTATGGCTACACCTTC. The V and J genes are TRBV6-2 or TRBV6-3 and TRBJ1-2; D call uncertain. The germline gives CDR1 MNHEY, CDR2 SVGEGT. The CDR3 extends over 14 amino acids. Trimming took off 6 bases at V and 4 bases at J, with 15 bases between the two ends.

The chain joins TRBV10-3 to TRBJ1-2, with 7 bases aligning to TRBD1. Germline loops: CDR1 ENHRY, CDR2 SYGVKD. The ends lost 2 bases at V and 7 bases at J; junction bases unmatched: 7. This CDR3 is 14 amino acids long. The CDR3 nucleotides read TGTGCCATCAGTGAGGGGGCAGGGGGGTTTGGCTACACCTTC. Its protein product is CAISEGAGGFGYTF.

In its sample, this clone was seen once. The J gene is TRBJ1-4, the V gene TRBV4-3, with TRBD1 matching 9 bases. V trimming: 1 base; J trimming: 5 bases; junction bases outside the gene matches: 5. This CDR3 is built from 16 residues. Germline V gene sequence: CDR1 LGHNA, CDR2 YSLEER. For the CDR3, the DNA is TGCGCCAGCAGCCAAGGGGCCGGGACAGGGAATGAAAAACTGTTTTTT. It codes for CASSQGAGTGNEKLFF.

This chain joins TRBV6-4 and TRBJ2-3; possibly TRBD2 for D (5 bases). This CDR3 comprises 15 residues. Germline CDR1 and CDR2: MRHNA and SNTAGT. Trimming stripped 4 bases from V and 2 bases from J, with 13 bases between. The CDR3 loop is CASSAASGNTDTQYF. For the CDR3, the DNA is TGTGCCAGCAGTGCAGCAAGCGGTAACACAGATACGCAGTATTTT.

This chain joins TRBV9 and TRBJ1-1, with TRBD1 matching over 7 bases. The germline CDR1 and CDR2 sequences are SGDLS and YYNGEE. Trimming at V came to 6 bases and at J to 1 base, leaving 3 bases not matched to a gene. The CDR3 loop spans 13 amino acids. This chain's CDR3 is CASKGQPNTEAFF. In DNA form, the CDR3 reads TGTGCCAGCAAGGGACAGCCGAACACTGAAGCTTTCTTT.

The chain uses TRBV6-5 and TRBJ1-2; D not resolved. The length of the CDR3 is 14 residues. Germline assignment: CDR1 MNHEY and CDR2 SVGAGI. V lost 5 bases to trimming and J lost 2 bases, with 12 bases between them. The CDR3 reads CASSKPTGNYGYTF. The DNA for the CDR3 is TGTGCCAGCAGTAAACCGACGGGGAACTATGGCTACACCTTC.

V usage is TRBV19 and J usage is TRBJ2-1; 8 positions agree with TRBD1. Per germline, CDR1 LNHDA and CDR2 SQIVND (reference sequence). The CDR3 covers 17 residues. V was pared by 4 bases and J by 0 bases, with 8 bases of the junction left unmatched. The CDR3 bases are TGTGCCAGTAGTACGCCCGGACAGGGACGCTCCTACAATGAGCAGTTCTTC. Protein product: CASSTPGQGRSYNEQFF.

The table lists this clone with a count of one. The V and J genes are TRBV4-1 and TRBJ1-2, with 8 bases aligning to TRBD1. CDR1 and CDR2 from the germline V gene are MGHRA and YSYEKL. V dropped 1 base and J dropped 3; count of bases not matched to a gene: 7. The CDR3 extends over 16 amino acids. The CDR3: CASSQAGQGRDYGYTF. The DNA of the CDR3 is TGCGCCAGCAGCCAAGCCGGACAGGGAAGGGACTATGGCTACACCTTC.

Of note for this clone: Within the sample, other DNA sequences also encode this same CDR3. This chain links TRBV11-2 with TRBJ1-4, with 9 bases fitting TRBD1. The CDR3 length is 14 residues. From germline, CDR1 is SGHAT and CDR2 FQNNGV. V shed 4 bases and J 8 bases; nucleotides not matched to a gene: 5. The CDR3 bases are TGTGCCAGCAGCTCGGGACAGGGTTACGAAAAACTGTTTTTT. Residues: CASSSGQGYEKLFF.

This chain joins TRBV13 and TRBJ1-1; tentative D call: TRBD1 (5 bases). Germline loops: CDR1 PRHDT, CDR2 FYEKMQ (reference sequence). The CDR3 has 15 residues. V was trimmed by 6 bases and J by 0 bases, leaving 14 bases between them. The CDR3 sequence: CASSYRQPMNTEAFF. CDR3 coding DNA: TGTGCCAGCAGTTATCGACAGCCTATGAACACTGAAGCTTTCTTT.

The chain carries TRBV18 and TRBJ1-1, with 8 bases lining up with TRBD1. The length of the CDR3 is 14 residues. With 3 bases clipped from V and 6 bases from J, the junction kept 6 bases outside the gene matches. CDR1 is KGHSH and CDR2 is LQKENI in the germline V gene. The DNA for the CDR3 is TGTGCCAGCTCACCCGGGACAGGCGTCCCTGAAGCTTTCTTT. This encodes CASSPGTGVPEAFF.

V is TRBV19 and J is TRBJ2-3, with TRBD2 identical over 10 bases. CDR1 is LNHDA and CDR2 is SQIVND in the germline V gene (reference sequence). V was pared by 7 bases and J by 3 bases, with 13 bases of the junction left unmatched. The CDR3 runs to 17 residues. This chain's CDR3 is CASKVVGAGGPTDTQYF. The CDR3 coding sequence is TGTGCCAGTAAAGTGGTAGGAGCGGGGGGGCCTACAGATACGCAGTATTTT.

Only one count was recorded for this clone. The chain uses TRBV30 and TRBJ1-6, with D perhaps TRBD1 (5 bases). V was trimmed by 1 base and J by 9 bases, leaving 19 bases between them. The CDR3 sequence is 16 residues long. CDR1 and CDR2 from the germline V gene are GTSNPN and SVGIG (reference sequence). The DNA for the CDR3 is TGTGCCTGGAGTGCCCAGGGCAGGCGGTCGGGTTCACCCCTCCACTTT. Translated, it gives CAWSAQGRRSGSPLHF.

J is TRBJ1-3 and V is TRBV7-6; D not resolved. V was cut by 4 bases and J by 0 bases, with 13 bases left in between. Germline V gives CDR1 SGHVS, CDR2 FNYEAQ. The CDR3 is made up of 16 amino acids. As DNA, the CDR3 is TGTGCCAGCAGCTCCACGGGAGATCACTCTGGAAACACCATATATTTT. As protein: CASSSTGDHSGNTIYF.

V and J are TRBV9 and TRBJ2-1, with 8 bases that match TRBD2. V was pared by 3 bases and J by 8 bases, with 7 bases of the junction left unmatched. The CDR3 sequence is 14 residues long. Germline lookup yields CDR1 SGDLS and CDR2 YYNGEE. In nucleotides, the CDR3 is TGTGCCAGCAGCGGACCTCGGGGGGGATATGAGCAGTTCTTC. Amino acid sequence: CASSGPRGGYEQFF. The variable domain in full, with the rest retrieved from reference TRBV9 and TRBJ2-1, is DSGVTQTPKHLITATGQRVTLRCSPRSGDLSVYWYQQSLDQGLQFLIQYYNGEERAKGNILERFSAQQFPDLHSELNLSSLELGDSALYFCASSGPRGGYEQFFGPGTRLTVL.

The gene calls are TRBV5-1 and TRBJ2-7, with 7 nucleotides matching TRBD2. The CDR3 is 13 amino acids. V was pared by 7 bases and J by 5 bases, with 9 bases of the junction left unmatched. The V gene's germline CDR1 is SGHRS and CDR2 YFSETQ. In DNA, the CDR3 is TGCGCCAGCTACGGTGGGAGGGCCAACGAGCAGTACTTC. Translating gives CASYGGRANEQYF.